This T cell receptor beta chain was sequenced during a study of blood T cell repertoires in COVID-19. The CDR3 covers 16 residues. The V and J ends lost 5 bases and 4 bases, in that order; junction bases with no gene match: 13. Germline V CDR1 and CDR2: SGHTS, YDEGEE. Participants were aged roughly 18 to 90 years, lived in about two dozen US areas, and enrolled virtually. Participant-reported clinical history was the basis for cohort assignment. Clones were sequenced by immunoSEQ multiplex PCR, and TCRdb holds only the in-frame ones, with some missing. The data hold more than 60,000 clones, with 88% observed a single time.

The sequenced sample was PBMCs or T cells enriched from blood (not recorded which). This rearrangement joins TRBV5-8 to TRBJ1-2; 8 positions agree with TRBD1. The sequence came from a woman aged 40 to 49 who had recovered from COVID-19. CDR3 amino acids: CASRRETGVKGYGYTF. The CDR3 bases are TGTGCCAGCAGGCGGGAGACAGGGGTTAAAGGCTATGGCTACACCTTC. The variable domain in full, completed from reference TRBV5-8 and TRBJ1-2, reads EAGVTQSPTHLIKTRGQQATLRCSPISGHTSVYWYQQALGLGLQFLLWYDEGEERNRGNFPPRFSGRQFPNYSSELNVNALELEDSALYLCASRRETGVKGYGYTFGSGTRLTVV.